A selection of T cell receptor beta chains follows, all from one sample in a study of PD-1 blockade in classical Hodgkin lymphoma. The repertoire was sequenced with immunoSEQ multiplex PCR; TCRdb's copy has only in-frame clones and lacks some. The profile shows roughly 7,000 clones, over 65% of them singletons. Sequencing used peripheral blood mononuclear cells (PBMCs), obtained before the second cycle of nivolumab. These receptors were collected from a human donor with classical Hodgkin lymphoma. CDR3s include the opening cysteine and the closing phenylalanine or tryptophan. The D gene is left open where the match is weak. Rows may omit the clone size; those that give it use once, few, many or a size class.

.,TRBJ2-2,TRBV2,few,CASSDGSRVTGELFF,TGTGCCAGCAGCGACGGGTCCCGGGTCACCGGGGAGCTGTTTTTT
TRBD2,TRBJ2-1,TRBV28,once,CASSSPSGTVFKQFF,TGTGCCAGCAGTTCCCCTAGCGGGACAGTTTTCAAGCAGTTCTTC
TRBD1,TRBJ2-4,TRBV5-4,.,CASSQDGQGNIQYF,TGTGCCAGCAGCCAAGATGGACAGGGAAACATTCAGTACTTC
.,TRBJ1-1,TRBV7-2,.,CASSSLGPEAFF,TGTGCCAGCAGCTCCTTGGGACCTGAAGCTTTCTTT
.,TRBJ2-7,TRBV10-3,.,CATVRDRAYEQYF,TGTGCCACGGTCCGGGACCGGGCCTACGAGCAGTACTTC
TRBD2,TRBJ2-5,TRBV19,few,CASSETSGRWETQYF,TGTGCCAGTAGTGAGACTAGCGGGAGATGGGAGACCCAGTACTTC
.,TRBJ2-2,TRBV28,.,CASSIGTVATGELFF,TGTGCCAGCAGCATTGGTACAGTAGCCACCGGGGAGCTGTTTTTT
TRBD2,TRBJ2-5,TRBV5-4,.,CASSLVLAGTETQYF,TGTGCCAGCAGCTTGGTCCTAGCGGGAACTGAGACCCAGTACTTC
.,TRBJ2-5,TRBV15,.,CATSRGQGLIETQYF,TGTGCCACCAGCAGAGGTCAGGGGTTGATAGAGACCCAGTACTTC
TRBD1,TRBJ2-3,TRBV27,once,CASSQGGAGTDTQYF,TGTGCCAGCAGTCAAGGGGGCGCGGGCACAGATACGCAGTATTTT
.,TRBJ2-3,TRBV2,.,CASSWSGAGDTQYF,TGTGCCAGCAGTTGGTCGGGGGCAGGAGATACGCAGTATTTT
TRBD2,TRBJ2-1,TRBV4-3,.,CASSQLAGNNEQFF,TGCGCCAGCAGCCAGCTAGCGGGGAACAATGAGCAGTTCTTC
TRBD2,TRBJ2-1,TRBV9,few,CASSVQSSGRHEQFF,TGTGCCAGCAGCGTACAGTCTAGCGGGAGACATGAGCAGTTCTTC
.,TRBJ1-2,TRBV5-4,once,CASSFGPDNGYTF,TGTGCCAGCAGCTTCGGCCCTGACAATGGCTACACCTTC
.,TRBJ1-2,TRBV5-1,.,CASSLAGWGYTF,TGCGCCAGCAGCTTGGCGGGTTGGGGCTACACCTTC
.,TRBJ1-2,TRBV2,.,CASSEQGRDYGYTF,TGTGCCAGCAGTGAACAGGGGAGGGACTATGGCTACACCTTC
.,TRBJ2-5,TRBV14,.,CASAQGGNQETQYF,TGTGCCAGCGCTCAGGGGGGGAACCAAGAGACCCAGTACTTC
.,TRBJ1-2,TRBV9,.,CASSVGTAGAYGYTF,TGTGCCAGCAGCGTAGGGACGGCGGGGGCCTATGGCTACACCTTC
.,TRBJ1-2,TRBV7-2,.,CASSLGGARDYGYTF,TGTGCCAGCAGCTTAGGGGGGGCACGGGACTATGGCTACACCTTC
TRBD1,TRBJ1-5,TRBV28,.,CASSRRDYQSRGLGQPQHF,TGTGCCAGCAGTCGTAGAGATTACCAATCCAGGGGGCTAGGGCAGCCCCAGCATTTT
TRBD1,TRBJ1-3,TRBV18,.,CASSPSIGQGAAGGNTIYF,TGTGCCAGCTCACCATCTATAGGACAGGGGGCCGCCGGTGGAAACACCATATATTTT
TRBD2,TRBJ2-5,TRBV4-1,.,CASSKGGAGEGFSGGETQYF,TGCGCCAGCAGCAAGGGAGGAGCGGGAGAGGGATTCTCCGGCGGAGAGACCCAGTACTTC
TRBD2,TRBJ2-3,TRBV7-2,.,CASSLDLAGGLDTQYF,TGTGCCAGCAGCTTAGACCTAGCGGGAGGGTTAGATACGCAGTATTTT
.,TRBJ2-1,TRBV6-1,.,CASSGGVKERVDNEQFF,TGTGCCAGCAGTGGGGGGGTTAAGGAGAGGGTTGACAATGAGCAGTTCTTC
.,TRBJ2-3,TRBV15,.,CATSREGEDTQYF,TGTGCCACCAGCAGGGAAGGGGAAGATACGCAGTATTTT
.,TRBJ2-1,TRBV28,.,CASSVPPYGRRSYNEQFF,TGTGCCAGCAGTGTGCCCCCCTACGGACGACGCTCCTACAATGAGCAGTTCTTC
.,TRBJ2-3,TRBV7-2,.,CASSKDRISDTQYF,TGTGCCAGCAGTAAAGACAGGATTTCAGATACGCAGTATTTT
.,TRBJ1-5,TRBV6-5,.,CASSWVLNQPQHF,TGTGCCAGCAGTTGGGTCCTCAATCAGCCCCAGCATTTT